This T cell receptor beta chain was obtained from a study of shared clonotypes between healthy human individuals. Turning to this clone: Its antigen is not identified. This sample includes further DNA sequences coding for the same CDR3.

A deep-level run was used for the assay. Sequencing used immunoSEQ multiplex PCR; TCRdb keeps in-frame clones, though not all of them. Here the sample spans about 2.4 million clones, 93% being singletons. Trimming took off 0 bases at V and 0 bases at J, with 6 bases between the two ends. The CDR3 consists of 15 residues. The germline V gene has CDR1 SGDLS and CDR2 YYNGEE. Notes on the study in general: Generally, naive subsets came out with larger estimated richness than memory subsets. Non-shared clonotypes had lower generation probabilities than clonotypes shared by all four sorted-subset donors.

The V call is TRBV9, the J call TRBJ1-4; possible D gene TRBD1, 5 bases. Sequencing was done on a sample of naive CD4+ T cells from PBMCs. Subset: CD45RA+ positively selected. The clonotype was recovered from a man aged 18 to 29 in good health. Some clones in this sample may be carry-over from other donors' samples. The CDR3 loop is CASSVGGATNEKLFF. The CDR3 bases are TGTGCCAGCAGCGTAGGAGGGGCAACTAATGAAAAACTGTTTTTT.